Listed below are T cell receptor beta chains from one sample, sequenced in a study of Graves' ophthalmopathy and Graves' hyperthyroidism. TCRdb re-called the multiplex PCR reads with MiXCR, one entry per CDR3 protein. Of roughly 480,000 distinct CDR3 sequences listed, around 15% are singletons. The sequencing input was blood. The receptors come from a woman aged 30 to 39 with Graves' ophthalmopathy. Each CDR3 is given with its conserved first and last residue. A D gene is named only where the DNA matches it firmly. Expanded clones are given a class, and other clones once, few, many or no size at all.

J | V | size | D | CDR3 | DNA
TRBJ2-3 | TRBV30 | - | - | CAWRFDTSTDTQYF | TGTGCCTGGAGGTTTGACACTAGCACAGATACGCAGTATTTT
TRBJ2-5 | TRBV12-3/TRBV12-4 | many | - | CASGVSASQETQYF | TGTGCCAGCGGAGTATCGGCCTCCCAAGAGACCCAGTACTTC
TRBJ2-7 | TRBV30 | - | - | CAPKSDGPLHGSYEQYF | TGTGCCCCAAAATCAGACGGACCCCTCCATGGGTCCTACGAGCAGTACTTC
TRBJ1-2 | TRBV28 | many | - | CASSFRTLGGYTF | TGTGCCAGCAGTTTTCGAACTCTGGGCGGCTACACCTTC
TRBJ1-1 | TRBV7-2 | many | TRBD1 | CASSPTGDTEAFF | TGTGCCAGCAGCCCCACAGGGGACACTGAAGCTTTCTTT
TRBJ2-5 | TRBV20-1 | many | TRBD2 | CSARAKGKRGSLETQYF | TGCAGTGCTAGAGCTAAAGGGAAGCGGGGGAGTTTGGAGACCCAGTACTTC
TRBJ2-2 | TRBV28 | many | TRBD2 | CASSGSGTYTGELFF | TGTGCCAGCAGCGGTAGCGGGACCTACACCGGGGAGCTGTTTTTT
TRBJ2-7 | TRBV6-1 | many | - | CASRIAAAYEQYF | TGTGCCAGCAGGATAGCGGCTGCCTACGAGCAGTACTTC
TRBJ2-2 | TRBV11-2 | few | TRBD2 | CASSLSLGGSSTGELFF | TGTGCCAGCAGCTTAAGCCTCGGGGGGTCGAGCACCGGGGAGCTGTTTTTT
TRBJ1-5 | TRBV19 | many | - | CASTRSITYQPQHF | TGTGCCAGTACGAGGAGCATTACTTATCAGCCCCAGCATTTT
TRBJ1-1 | TRBV11-2 | many | - | CASSLIPSDTEAFF | TGTGCCAGCAGCTTAATCCCGAGTGACACTGAAGCTTTCTTT
TRBJ2-5 | TRBV29-1 | - | TRBD1 | CSVNPGQANQETQYF | TGCAGCGTAAATCCGGGACAGGCTAATCAAGAGACCCAGTACTTC
TRBJ1-1 | TRBV4-1 | many | TRBD1 | CASSRLVGQGSTEAFF | TGCGCCAGCAGCCGGTTGGTGGGACAGGGATCCACTGAAGCTTTCTTT
TRBJ2-3 | TRBV2 | few | TRBD1 | CARTRDRATDTQYF | TGTGCCAGGACACGGGACAGAGCCACAGATACGCAGTATTTT
TRBJ2-7 | TRBV6-5 | - | - | CASSYLGEVYEQYF | TGTGCCAGCAGTTACTTAGGGGAAGTCTACGAGCAGTACTTC
TRBJ1-2 | TRBV11-3 | many | - | CASSSRGPLNYGYTF | TGTGCCAGCAGCTCACGGGGGCCGCTAAACTATGGCTACACCTTC
TRBJ1-5 | TRBV20-1 | many | - | CSYRHSNQPQHF | TGCAGTTACAGGCATAGCAATCAGCCCCAGCATTTT
TRBJ2-5 | TRBV4-1 | many | TRBD2 | CASSHQERLAISETQYF | TGCGCCAGCAGCCACCAGGAAAGACTAGCAATCTCAGAGACCCAGTACTTC
TRBJ2-7 | TRBV28 | many | - | CASSFHNSYEQYF | TGTGCCAGCAGTTTTCACAACTCCTACGAGCAGTACTTC
TRBJ1-3 | TRBV7-3 | many | - | CASSEKGAPGNTIYF | TGTGCCAGCAGTGAAAAAGGGGCACCTGGAAACACCATATATTTT
TRBJ1-1 | TRBV6-5 | many | - | CASRSLLGTEAFF | TGTGCCAGCAGGAGCCTCCTTGGGACTGAAGCTTTCTTT
TRBJ1-5 | TRBV12-3/TRBV12-4 | many | - | CASKQSGGGQPQHF | TGTGCCAGCAAACAGAGTGGGGGCGGTCAGCCCCAGCATTTT
TRBJ1-2 | TRBV18 | many | - | CASSPEEVGYGYTF | TGTGCCAGCTCACCAGAAGAAGTGGGCTATGGCTACACCTTC
TRBJ2-5 | TRBV24-1 | - | TRBD1 | CATSDSDRGKETQYF | TGTGCCACCAGTGACTCGGACAGGGGTAAGGAGACCCAGTACTTC
TRBJ1-2 | TRBV5-1 | many | TRBD1 | CASSDGTGDGYTF | TGCGCCAGCAGCGACGGGACAGGGGACGGCTACACCTTC